Listed below are T cell receptor beta chains from one sample, sequenced in a study of shared clonotypes between healthy human individuals. The assay was immunoSEQ multiplex PCR, and TCRdb's table has in-frame clones only and misses some. The table lists 1,400,000 or so clones, around 98.5% of them singletons. The sequenced sample consisted of naive CD4+ T cells sorted from blood. The receptors come from a man aged 30 to 45 in good health. The conserved cysteine and the conserved F or W are not part of the CDR3 here. Fields, in order: V gene, CDR3 protein.

v_gene: TRBV5-6; CDR3aa: ASSFLGPNTGELF
v_gene: TRBV18; CDR3aa: ASSPLAQGVTGELF
v_gene: TRBV18; CDR3aa: ASSPPIGVVSSYEQY
v_gene: TRBV4-1; CDR3aa: ASSQGIAGGSSSYNEQF
v_gene: TRBV5-1; CDR3aa: ASSLVGRDEKTQY
v_gene: TRBV9; CDR3aa: ASSVAGITDTQY
v_gene: TRBV29-1; CDR3aa: SVKGRSTDTQY
v_gene: TRBV11-2; CDR3aa: ASSLGYSGAQSYEQY
v_gene: TRBV27; CDR3aa: ASSFTGGGNTIY
v_gene: TRBV9; CDR3aa: ASSVAGMNTEAF
v_gene: TRBV10-3; CDR3aa: AISSSGRHNEQF
v_gene: TRBV10-1; CDR3aa: ASSPTRSETQY
v_gene: TRBV27; CDR3aa: ASRRGLAGGPGDNEQF
v_gene: TRBV27; CDR3aa: ASSRTTVLGGAAGQPQH
v_gene: TRBV18; CDR3aa: ASSPWPGHGRLNNEQF
v_gene: TRBV27; CDR3aa: ASSLGGEGYT
v_gene: TRBV25-1; CDR3aa: ASSAFGVNTGELF
v_gene: TRBV9; CDR3aa: ASSVAGGRATDTQY
v_gene: TRBV29-1; CDR3aa: SVVVQGREKLF
v_gene: TRBV19; CDR3aa: ASSMDQGRANTGELF
v_gene: TRBV6-5; CDR3aa: ASSPGRALGYT
v_gene: TRBV5-8; CDR3aa: ASSLLGLAGTDTQY
v_gene: TRBV6-5; CDR3aa: ASSRYSGSSYEQY
v_gene: TRBV21-1; CDR3aa: ASSKKRIAPGLENTGELF
v_gene: TRBV28; CDR3aa: ASSFWGTETQY
v_gene: TRBV28; CDR3aa: ASVTVGGSYNEQF
v_gene: TRBV10-3; CDR3aa: AISGTGSYEQY
v_gene: TRBV7-9; CDR3aa: ASSFTSTNTGELF
v_gene: TRBV6-6; CDR3aa: ASSWDRRTDTQY
v_gene: TRBV9; CDR3aa: ASSVGQGGWNTQY
v_gene: TRBV6-6; CDR3aa: ASSYNAGSRDTQY
v_gene: TRBV4-3; CDR3aa: ASSQGGWDEQY
v_gene: TRBV9; CDR3aa: ASSASSSPSYEQY
v_gene: TRBV5-5; CDR3aa: ASVLRPSLVSSYEQY
v_gene: TRBV5-1; CDR3aa: ASSEGLAGRADTQY
v_gene: TRBV19; CDR3aa: ASSIIAGAGEQY
v_gene: TRBV11-2; CDR3aa: ASSLVTSGSDEQY
v_gene: TRBV2; CDR3aa: ARGQGETQY
v_gene: TRBV7-9; CDR3aa: ASSPTGATNEKLF
v_gene: TRBV6-5; CDR3aa: ASSLTPGQSTEAF
v_gene: TRBV5-1; CDR3aa: ASSLFGGEETQY
v_gene: TRBV12-5; CDR3aa: ASGLVLDRGTGELF
v_gene: TRBV9; CDR3aa: ASSLKRGRGEKLF
v_gene: TRBV5-4; CDR3aa: ASSSLGGAVT